This T cell receptor (beta chain) was recorded in a study of PD-1 blockade in classical Hodgkin lymphoma. At the level of the study: Patients were treated with nivolumab at 3 mg/kg, and this was given intravenously every 2 weeks. Study results and caveats: When set against healthy donors, newly diagnosed patients were reported to show lower baseline TCR diversity. Excluded were patients who started nivolumab under 1 year after ASCT, a group that had lower diversity.

Method: immunoSEQ multiplex PCR; TCRdb's copy keeps in-frame clones and lacks some. The data contain approximately 84,000 clones, 65% to 85% of them seen just once; the ten biggest clones take up 15% to 20%. Time point given: cycle 4 day 1 (C4D1), after around six weeks of nivolumab. Brentuximab vedotin exposure varied among the patients, all of whom had relapsed after autologous stem cell transplantation. Germline V gives CDR1 SEHNR, CDR2 FQNEAQ (reference sequence). The CDR3 runs to 13 residues. Trimming left V 5 bases short and J 3 bases short, with 10 bases between. Comments on this clone: The antigen is not known.

This sequence originates from a human donor with classical Hodgkin lymphoma. The source was peripheral blood mononuclear cells (PBMCs), collected before the fourth cycle of nivolumab. The chain joins TRBV7-9 to TRBJ1-2; tentative D call: TRBD1 (6 bases). The DNA for the CDR3 is TGTGCCAGCAGCACGACAGGACACTATGGCTACACCTTC. This codes for CASSTTGHYGYTF.